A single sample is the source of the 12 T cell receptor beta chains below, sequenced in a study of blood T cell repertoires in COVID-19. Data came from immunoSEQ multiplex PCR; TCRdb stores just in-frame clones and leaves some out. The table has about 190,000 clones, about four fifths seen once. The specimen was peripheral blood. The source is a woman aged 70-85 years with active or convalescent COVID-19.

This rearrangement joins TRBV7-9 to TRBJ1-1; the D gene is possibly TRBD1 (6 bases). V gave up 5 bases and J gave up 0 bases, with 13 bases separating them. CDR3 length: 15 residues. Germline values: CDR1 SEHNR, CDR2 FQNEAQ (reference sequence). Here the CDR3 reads CASSIWGGMNTEAFF. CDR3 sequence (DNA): TGTGCCAGCAGCATTTGGGGGGGCATGAACACTGAAGCTTTCTTT.

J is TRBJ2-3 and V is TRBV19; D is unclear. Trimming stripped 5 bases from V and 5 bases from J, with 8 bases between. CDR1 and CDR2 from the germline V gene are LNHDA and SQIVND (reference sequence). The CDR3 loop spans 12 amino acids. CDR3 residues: CASSSLLDTQYF. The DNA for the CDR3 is TGTGCCAGTAGTTCCCTTTTAGATACGCAGTATTTT.

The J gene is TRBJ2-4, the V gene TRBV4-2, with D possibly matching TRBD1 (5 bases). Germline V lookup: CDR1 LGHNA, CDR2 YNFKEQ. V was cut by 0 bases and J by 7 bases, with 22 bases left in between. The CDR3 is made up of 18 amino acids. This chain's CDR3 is CASSQDPPKGVLRNIQYF. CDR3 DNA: TGTGCCAGCAGCCAAGATCCCCCCAAAGGGGTTTTGCGGAACATTCAGTACTTC.

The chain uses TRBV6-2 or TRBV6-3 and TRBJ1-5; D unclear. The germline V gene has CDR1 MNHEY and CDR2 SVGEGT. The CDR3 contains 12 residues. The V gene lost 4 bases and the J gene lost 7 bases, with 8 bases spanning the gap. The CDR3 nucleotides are TGTGCCAGCAGTTCCGTAGCGCAGCCCCAGCATTTT. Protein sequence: CASSSVAQPQHF.

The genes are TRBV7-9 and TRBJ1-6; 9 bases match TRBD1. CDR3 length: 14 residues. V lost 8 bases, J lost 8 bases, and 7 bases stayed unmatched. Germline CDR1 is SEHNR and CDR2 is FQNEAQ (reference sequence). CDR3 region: CASGTGSVDSPLHF. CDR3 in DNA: TGTGCCAGCGGGACAGGGAGCGTCGATTCACCCCTCCACTTT.

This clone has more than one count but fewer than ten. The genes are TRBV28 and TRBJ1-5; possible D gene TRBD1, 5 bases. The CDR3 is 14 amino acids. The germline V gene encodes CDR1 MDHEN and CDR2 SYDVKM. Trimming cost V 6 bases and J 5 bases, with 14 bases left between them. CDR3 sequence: CASSTTGYDQPQHF. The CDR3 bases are TGTGCCAGCAGCACCACAGGCTATGATCAGCCCCAGCATTTT.

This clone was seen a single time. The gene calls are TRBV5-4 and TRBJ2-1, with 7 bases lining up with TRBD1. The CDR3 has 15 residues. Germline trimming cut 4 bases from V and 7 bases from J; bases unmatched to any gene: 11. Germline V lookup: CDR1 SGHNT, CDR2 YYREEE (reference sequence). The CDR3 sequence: CASSKDREITNEQFF. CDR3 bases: TGTGCCAGCAGCAAAGACAGGGAAATAACGAATGAGCAGTTCTTC.

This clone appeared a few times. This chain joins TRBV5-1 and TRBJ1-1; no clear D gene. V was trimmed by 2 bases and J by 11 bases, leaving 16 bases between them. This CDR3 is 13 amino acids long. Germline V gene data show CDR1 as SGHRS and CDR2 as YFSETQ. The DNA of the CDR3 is TGCGCCAGCAGCTTACCCCCCGACCCGAGGGCTTTCTTT. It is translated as CASSLPPDPRAFF.

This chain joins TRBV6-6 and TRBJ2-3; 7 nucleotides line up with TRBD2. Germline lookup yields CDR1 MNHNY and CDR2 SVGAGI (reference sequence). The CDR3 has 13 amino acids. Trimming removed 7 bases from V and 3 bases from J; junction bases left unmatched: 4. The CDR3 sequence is CASTAAGTDTQYF. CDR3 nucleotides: TGTGCCAGCACGGCAGCGGGAACAGATACGCAGTATTTT.

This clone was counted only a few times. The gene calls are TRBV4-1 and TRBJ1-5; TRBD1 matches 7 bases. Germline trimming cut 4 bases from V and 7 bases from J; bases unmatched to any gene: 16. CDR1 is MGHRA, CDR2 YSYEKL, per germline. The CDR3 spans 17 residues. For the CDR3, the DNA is TGCGCCAGCAGCCCCCCGCCGGGAAGACAGGGAGGACAGCCCCAGCATTTT. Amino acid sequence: CASSPPPGRQGGQPQHF.

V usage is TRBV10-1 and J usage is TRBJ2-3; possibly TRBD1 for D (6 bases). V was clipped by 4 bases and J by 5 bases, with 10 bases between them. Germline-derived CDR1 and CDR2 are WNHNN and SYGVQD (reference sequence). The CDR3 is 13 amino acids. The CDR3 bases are TGCGCCAGCAGTGCCCAGGGGCGAGATACGCAGTATTTT. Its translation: CASSAQGRDTQYF.

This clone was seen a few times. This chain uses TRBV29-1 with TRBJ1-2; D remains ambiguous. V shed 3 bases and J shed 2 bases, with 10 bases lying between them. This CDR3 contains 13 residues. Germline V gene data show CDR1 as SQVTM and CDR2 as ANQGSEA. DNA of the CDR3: TGCAGCGTTGAGGTACCCGGGAACTATGGCTACACCTTC. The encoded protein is CSVEVPGNYGYTF.